These 11 T cell receptor beta chains were sequenced from one sample in a study of T cells in localized non-small cell lung cancer. Sequenced by immunoSEQ multiplex PCR; TCRdb stores in-frame clones only, minus some. The repertoire holds 25,000 to 30,000 clones, with 80% to 85% as singletons. The source was peripheral blood, collected before any cancer treatment. Every receptor here comes from a woman aged 35-75 years with stage I lung adenocarcinoma.

The rearrangement uses TRBV5-1 and TRBJ1-2, with 9 bases matching TRBD1. Germline CDR1 and CDR2: SGHRS and YFSETQ. CDR3 length: 16 amino acids. Trimming cost V 4 bases and J 4 bases; bases outside gene matches: 11. The CDR3 region is CASSTWTGESRYGYTF. CDR3 nucleotides: TGCGCCAGCAGCACCTGGACAGGGGAAAGTCGCTATGGCTACACCTTC. Combining the CDR3 with reference TRBV5-1 and TRBJ1-2 gives the whole variable domain KAGVTQTPRYLIKTRGQQVTLSCSPISGHRSVSWYQQTPGQGLQFLFEYFSETQRNKGNFPGRFSGRQFSNSRSEMNVSTLELGDSALYLCASSTWTGESRYGYTFGSGTRLTVV.

The chain combines TRBV7-3 with TRBJ2-3; 9 nucleotides agree with TRBD2. Per the germline V gene, CDR1 is SGHTA and CDR2 is FQGTGA. Unmatched junction bases numbered 12, after V lost 5 bases and J lost 3 bases. The CDR3 loop spans 17 amino acids. This CDR3 is CASSPIASGVSTDTQYF. CDR3 nucleotides: TGTGCCAGCAGCCCGATAGCTAGCGGGGTTTCTACAGATACGCAGTATTTT.

The V call is TRBV7-9, the J call TRBJ2-7; D remains ambiguous. From germline, CDR1 is SEHNR and CDR2 FQNEAQ (reference sequence). V lost 4 bases and J 2 bases, leaving 9 bases between the germline ends. The CDR3 runs to 13 residues. The CDR3, as DNA: TGTGCCAGCAGCTATGGACCAACCTACGAGCAGTACTTC. Translation: CASSYGPTYEQYF.

The CDR3 DNA reads TGTGCCAGAAGCTCTCCGCCGGGACAGGCTTTCTATGGCTACACCTTC. Translating it yields CARSSPPGQAFYGYTF. V gene TRBV7-5 combines with J gene TRBJ1-2; TRBD1, the table's D call, lacks a check against the DNA. TRBV7-5 is given as a pseudogene. CDR3 length: 16 amino acids.

The chain recombines TRBV9 with TRBJ1-1, with a weak D call TRBD1 (6 bases). Germline loops: CDR1 SGDLS, CDR2 YYNGEE. This CDR3 is 14 amino acids long. V was pared by 0 bases and J by 8 bases, with 14 bases between. The chain's CDR3 is CASSVGAGGAEAFF. The DNA for the CDR3 is TGTGCCAGCAGCGTAGGAGCCGGGGGCGCGGAAGCTTTCTTT.

This clone appeared a few times. V gene TRBV4-1 combines with J gene TRBJ1-2, with 9 bases lining up with TRBD1. With 0 bases clipped from V and 6 bases from J, the junction kept 11 bases outside the gene matches. CDR1 and CDR2 from the germline V gene are MGHRA and YSYEKL. The CDR3 is 17 amino acids. CDR3 region: CASSQDETGGELHGYTF. CDR3 nucleotide sequence: TGCGCCAGCAGCCAAGATGAGACAGGGGGAGAGCTTCATGGCTACACCTTC.

This rearrangement joins TRBV29-1 to TRBJ1-6; 8 positions match TRBD1. The CDR3 runs 13 residues. The V gene end was trimmed by 5 bases and the J gene end by 7 bases; junction bases not matched to a gene: 4. CDR1 and CDR2 from the germline V gene are SQVTM and ANQGSEA. The CDR3 DNA sequence: TGCAGCGTTCCGGGACAGGACAATTCACCCCTCCACTTT. Translation gives CSVPGQDNSPLHF.

V usage is TRBV6-5 and J usage is TRBJ2-2; D is uncertain. Germline V CDR1 and CDR2: MNHEY, SVGAGI. This CDR3 has 12 amino acids. V was clipped by 7 bases and J by 4 bases, with 7 bases between them. CDR3 coding DNA: TGTGCCAGCATAAGTTTCACCGGGGAGCTGTTTTTT. This codes for CASISFTGELFF.

This sequence joins TRBV19 and TRBJ2-7, with 8 bases aligning to TRBD1. CDR1 is LNHDA, CDR2 SQIVND, per germline (reference sequence). J was trimmed by 4 bases and V by 6 bases; bases with no gene match: 8. CDR3 length: 14 amino acids. The CDR3 bases are TGTGCCAGTAGGTCCCAGCAGGGGGCTTACGAGCAGTACTTC. Its protein is CASRSQQGAYEQYF. Based on the CDR3 plus reference TRBV19 and TRBJ2-7, the full variable domain is DGGITQSPKYLFRKEGQNVTLSCEQNLNHDAMYWYRQDPGQGLRLIYYSQIVNDFQKGDIAEGYSVSREKKESFPLTVTSAQKNPTAFYLCASRSQQGAYEQYFGPGTRLTVT.

The rearrangement links TRBV5-6 to TRBJ2-3, with D unresolved. V lost 2 bases, J lost 0 bases, and 13 bases lay in between. Per the germline V gene, CDR1 is SGHDT and CDR2 is YYEEEE. This CDR3 region has 16 residues. In nucleotides, the CDR3 is TGTGCCAGCAGCTTTTCGGCGGTCCGTAGCACAGATACGCAGTATTTT. It yields the protein CASSFSAVRSTDTQYF.

The CDR3 loop reads CASSYTGGEAGNTIYF. CDR3 bases: TGTGCCAGCAGTTACACCGGGGGGGAGGCTGGAAACACCATATATTTT. This rearrangement joins TRBV6-5 to TRBJ1-3; possibly TRBD1 for D (5 bases). The germline V gene encodes CDR1 MNHEY and CDR2 SVGAGI. Trimming removed 2 bases at V and 2 bases at J, with 13 bases between. The CDR3 is made up of 16 amino acids.